This T cell receptor beta chain was obtained from a study of T cell responses to AZD1222 COVID-19 vaccine. Using immunoSEQ multiplex PCR, the repertoire was profiled, and TCRdb retains in-frame clones only, with some absent. The data contain approximately 60,000 clones, more than 80% of them singletons. V lost 5 bases to trimming and J lost 2 bases, with 11 bases between them. The CDR3 covers 14 residues. CDR1 and CDR2 from the germline V gene are SGHTA and FQGNSA. Findings and limits, study-wide: At baseline, just 6 or 7 AZD1222 recipients tested seropositive. Sampling captured repertoires only after the peak T cell response. The donors showed a predominance of white British ancestry and of females, with possible underestimation of clonal diversity. Vaccine-related CD4 TCRs covered spike, predominating at 160-218 and 743-854.

Of note for this clone: Its antigen is unidentified.

The chain is built from TRBV7-2 and TRBJ2-3; maybe TRBD2 (5 bases). The source was peripheral blood, collected on day 0 of MenACWY control vaccination. The receptor's source is an adult in good health. CDR3 loop: CASSPQRNTDTQYF. The CDR3 DNA sequence: TGTGCCAGCAGCCCCCAGCGGAACACAGATACGCAGTATTTT.